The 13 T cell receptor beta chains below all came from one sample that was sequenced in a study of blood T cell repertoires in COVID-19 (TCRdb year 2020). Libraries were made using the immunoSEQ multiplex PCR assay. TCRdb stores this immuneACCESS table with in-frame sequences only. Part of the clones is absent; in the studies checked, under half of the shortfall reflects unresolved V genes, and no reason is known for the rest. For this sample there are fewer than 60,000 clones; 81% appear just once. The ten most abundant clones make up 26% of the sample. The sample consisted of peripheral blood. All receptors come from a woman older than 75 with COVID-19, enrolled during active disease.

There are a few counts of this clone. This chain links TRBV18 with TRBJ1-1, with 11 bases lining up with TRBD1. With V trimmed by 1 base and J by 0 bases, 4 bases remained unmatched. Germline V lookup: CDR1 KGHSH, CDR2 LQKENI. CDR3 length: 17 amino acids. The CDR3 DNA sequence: TGTGCCAGCTCACCACGGGGACAGGGGGTAGTGAACACTGAAGCTTTCTTT. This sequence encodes CASSPRGQGVVNTEAFF.

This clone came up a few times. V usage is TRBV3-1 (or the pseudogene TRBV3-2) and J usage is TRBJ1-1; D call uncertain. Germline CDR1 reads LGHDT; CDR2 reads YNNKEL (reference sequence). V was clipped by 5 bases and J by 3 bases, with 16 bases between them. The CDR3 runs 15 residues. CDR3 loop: CASSSRDTGYTEAFF. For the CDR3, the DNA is TGTGCCAGCAGCTCCCGAGACACGGGATACACTGAAGCTTTCTTT.

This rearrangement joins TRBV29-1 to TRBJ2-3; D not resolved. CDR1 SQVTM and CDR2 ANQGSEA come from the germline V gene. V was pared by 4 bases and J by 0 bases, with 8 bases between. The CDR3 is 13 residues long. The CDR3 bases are TGCAGCGTTGGAGAAACTAGCACAGATACGCAGTATTTT. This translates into CSVGETSTDTQYF.

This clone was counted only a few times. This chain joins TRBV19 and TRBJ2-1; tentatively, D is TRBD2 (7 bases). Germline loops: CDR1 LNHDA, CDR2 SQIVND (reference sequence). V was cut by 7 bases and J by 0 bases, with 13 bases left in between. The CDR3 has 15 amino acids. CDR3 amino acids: CASIGGGSSYNEQFF. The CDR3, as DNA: TGTGCCAGTATAGGGGGGGGGAGCTCCTACAATGAGCAGTTCTTC.

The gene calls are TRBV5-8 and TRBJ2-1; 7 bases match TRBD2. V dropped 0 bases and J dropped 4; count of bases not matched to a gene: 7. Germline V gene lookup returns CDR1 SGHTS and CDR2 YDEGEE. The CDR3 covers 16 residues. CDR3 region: CASSLVWLADYNEQFF. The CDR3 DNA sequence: TGTGCCAGCAGCTTGGTGTGGCTAGCGGATTACAATGAGCAGTTCTTC.

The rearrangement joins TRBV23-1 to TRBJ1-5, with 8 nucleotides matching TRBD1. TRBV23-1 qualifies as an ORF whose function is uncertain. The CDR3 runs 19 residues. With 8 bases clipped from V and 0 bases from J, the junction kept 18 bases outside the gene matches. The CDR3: CASPLGSRHRGNSNQPQHF. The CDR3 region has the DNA TGCGCCAGCCCATTAGGGTCCCGGCACAGGGGGAATAGCAATCAGCCCCAGCATTTT.

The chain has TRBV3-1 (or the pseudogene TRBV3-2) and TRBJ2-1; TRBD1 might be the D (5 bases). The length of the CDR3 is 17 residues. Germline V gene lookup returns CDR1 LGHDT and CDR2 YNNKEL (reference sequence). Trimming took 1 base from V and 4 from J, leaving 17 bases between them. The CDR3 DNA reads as TGTGCCAGCAGCCAAGGTCGTCAGGGATTTTTGTACAATGAGCAGTTCTTC. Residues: CASSQGRQGFLYNEQFF.

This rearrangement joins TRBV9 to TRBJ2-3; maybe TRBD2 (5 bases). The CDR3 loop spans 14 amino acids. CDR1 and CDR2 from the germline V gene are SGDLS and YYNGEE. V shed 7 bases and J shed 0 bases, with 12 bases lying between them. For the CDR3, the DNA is TGTGCCAGCGGTGGTGGACTGAGCACAGATACGCAGTATTTT. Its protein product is CASGGGLSTDTQYF.

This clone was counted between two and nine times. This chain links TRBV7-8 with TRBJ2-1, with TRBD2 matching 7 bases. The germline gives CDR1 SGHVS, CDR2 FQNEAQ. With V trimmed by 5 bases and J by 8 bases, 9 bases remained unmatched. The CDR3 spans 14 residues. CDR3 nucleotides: TGTGCCAGCAGCCAAAGCGGGATTGGGGATGAGCAGTTCTTC. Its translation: CASSQSGIGDEQFF.

The CDR3, as DNA: TGTGCCAGCAGCCCCCGGTTGGTCGGCAATCAGCCCCAGCATTTT. Translated, it gives CASSPRLVGNQPQHF. The V call is TRBV7-8, the J call TRBJ1-5; unclear D gene. Germline V CDR1 and CDR2: SGHVS, FQNEAQ. This CDR3 is built from 15 residues. V was shortened by 5 bases and J by 2 bases, with 13 bases between the two germline ends.

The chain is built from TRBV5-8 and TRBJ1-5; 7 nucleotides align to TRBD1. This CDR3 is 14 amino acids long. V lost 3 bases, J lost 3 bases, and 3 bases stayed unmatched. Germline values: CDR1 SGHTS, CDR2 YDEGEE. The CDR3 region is CASSWGQHNQPQHF. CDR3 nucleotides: TGTGCCAGCAGCTGGGGACAGCACAATCAGCCCCAGCATTTT.

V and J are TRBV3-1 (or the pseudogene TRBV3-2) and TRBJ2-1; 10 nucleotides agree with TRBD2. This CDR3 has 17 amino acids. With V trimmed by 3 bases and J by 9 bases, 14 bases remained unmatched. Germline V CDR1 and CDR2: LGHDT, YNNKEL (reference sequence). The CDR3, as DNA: TGTGCCAGCAGCCATCAAGGTCTCCTAGCGGGAGAAGTTGAGCAGTTCTTC. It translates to CASSHQGLLAGEVEQFF.

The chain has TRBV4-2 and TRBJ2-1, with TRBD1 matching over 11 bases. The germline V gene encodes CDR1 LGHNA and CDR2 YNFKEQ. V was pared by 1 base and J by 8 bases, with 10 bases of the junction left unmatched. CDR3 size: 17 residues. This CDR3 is CASSQVPGTGGMYEQFF. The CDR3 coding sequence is TGTGCCAGCAGCCAAGTGCCCGGGACAGGGGGAATGTATGAGCAGTTCTTC.